This T cell receptor beta chain comes out of a study of shared clonotypes between healthy human individuals. General observations from the study: Clonotype sharing among donors likely depends on sequencing depth. Large depth notwithstanding, sorted-subset sequencing proved incomplete by rarefaction.

Regarding this clone: Antigen: not known.

The CDR3 contains 15 residues. V lost 5 bases and J 8 bases, leaving 21 bases between the germline ends. The germline V gene has CDR1 SGHVT and CDR2 SQSDAQ. Deep-level running was used for the assay. Sequencing used immunoSEQ multiplex PCR; TCRdb keeps in-frame clones, though not all of them. The data show around 2,000,000 clones, roughly 94% seen once. This rearrangement joins TRBV7-4 to TRBJ1-2, with D hard to call. This TCR derives from a man aged 18 to 29 in good health. Sequencing input: naive CD4+ T cells sorted from blood. The subset here: CD45RA+ positively selected. CDR3 nucleotide sequence: TGTGCCAGCAGCACCCAACACGAGACCTTGGGAGGCTACACCTTC. The encoded protein is CASSTQHETLGGYTF.